The 6 T cell receptor beta chains below were found in one sample sequenced in a study of blood T cell repertoires in COVID-19. Only in-frame clones appear in the TCRdb table, and some are missing; sequencing was by immunoSEQ multiplex PCR. The table has 250,000 or so clones, 84% seen once; the top ten hold roughly 3.2%. Sequenced sample: PBMCs or T cells enriched from blood (not recorded which). Source of these receptors: a man aged 50-60 years who had recovered from COVID-19.

The chain combines TRBV7-2 with TRBJ2-2; D remains ambiguous. This CDR3 is 15 amino acids long. Trimming shortened V by 1 base and J by 7 bases, and 13 bases separated the two germline ends. Germline V gene sequence: CDR1 SGHTA, CDR2 FQGNSA. This chain's CDR3 is CASSLGAGLGGELFF. The CDR3, as DNA: TGTGCCAGCAGCTTAGGGGCCGGATTGGGCGGGGAGCTGTTTTTT.

V and J are TRBV28 and TRBJ1-2; TRBD1 might be the D (6 bases). CDR1 MDHEN and CDR2 SYDVKM come from the germline V gene. Between the trimmed V and J ends, which lost 5 bases and 8 bases, there was a span of 18 bases. The CDR3 is 14 residues long. CDR3 DNA: TGTGCCAGCAGTCCGAGGACAGCCCTCGGAGGCTACACCTTC. Translating it yields CASSPRTALGGYTF.

This chain uses TRBV5-6 with TRBJ1-2; weak D call: TRBD1 (6 bases). Trimming took 4 bases from V and 4 from J, leaving 14 bases between them. The germline V gene has CDR1 SGHDT and CDR2 YYEEEE. The CDR3 is made up of 14 amino acids. CDR3 nucleotides: TGTGCCAGCAGCAACGGACAGCAACTCTATGGCTACACCTTC. It codes for CASSNGQQLYGYTF. Based on the CDR3 plus reference TRBV5-6 and TRBJ1-2, the full variable domain is DAGVTQSPTHLIKTRGQQVTLRCSPKSGHDTVSWYQQALGQGPQFIFQYYEEEERQRGNFPDRFSGHQFPNYSSELNVNALLLGDSALYLCASSNGQQLYGYTFGSGTRLTVV.

The chain recombines TRBV18 with TRBJ1-5, with D possibly matching TRBD1 (5 bases). The V gene's germline CDR1 is KGHSH and CDR2 LQKENI. Trimming took 5 bases from V and 0 from J, leaving 11 bases between them. This CDR3 spans 15 amino acids. The CDR3 bases are TGTGCCAGCTCATCTCAGGGCTATAGCAATCAGCCCCAGCATTTT. It specifies CASSSQGYSNQPQHF.

This rearrangement joins TRBV7-3 to TRBJ2-1, with 8 bases matching TRBD2. The germline V gene has CDR1 SGHTA and CDR2 FQGTGA. The CDR3 covers 15 residues. Trimming at V came to 3 bases and at J to 8 bases, leaving 9 bases not matched to a gene. CDR3 in DNA: TGTGCCAGCAGCTTGGGGGGACTAGTTACAGATGAGCAGTTCTTC. Amino acids: CASSLGGLVTDEQFF.

The V and J genes are TRBV5-1 and TRBJ2-5; 10 nucleotides agree with TRBD2. The junction had 8 bases not matched to a gene; V was cut back by 1 base and J by 2 bases. From germline, CDR1 is SGHRS and CDR2 YFSETQ. The CDR3 covers 17 residues. CDR3 DNA sequence: TGCGCCAGCAGCTTGTTCCCACTAGCGGGGTTGCAAGAGACCCAGTACTTC. Encoded protein: CASSLFPLAGLQETQYF.